These T cell receptor beta chains were read from a single sample in a study of T cells in Graves' hyperthyroidism and ophthalmopathy. MiXCR was run by TCRdb on the multiplex PCR reads, yielding one entry per CDR3 protein. Here the sample spans 25,000 to 30,000 distinct CDR3 sequences, over 35% being singletons. Sequenced sample: blood. The source of these receptors is a woman in her 30s with Graves' hyperthyroidism. The CDR3 runs from the conserved cysteine through the conserved F or W. Each record gives: J gene, D gene, clone size, V gene, CDR3 DNA, CDR3 protein. D genes are given only for firm matches. Clone sizes are given selectively: once, few, many, or a class where the clone is expanded.

TRBJ2-3 NA NA TRBV30 TGTGCCTGGCGGGACCCTACTAGCACAGATACGCAGTATTTT CAWRDPTSTDTQYF
TRBJ2-7 TRBD1 many TRBV6-1 TGTGCCAGCAGCAGGGACAGGAGCTACGAGCAGTACTTC CASSRDRSYEQYF
TRBJ2-5 NA NA TRBV12-3/TRBV12-4 TGTGCCAGCAGTTTGGGACGGGGGGCGTATGGAGAGACCCAGTACTTC CASSLGRGAYGETQYF
TRBJ1-5 NA NA TRBV2 TGTGCCAGGAGGGGGGCGGGTTCCTTTAGCAATCAGCCCCAGCATTTT CARRGAGSFSNQPQHF
TRBJ2-2 TRBD2 NA TRBV5-6 TGTGCCAGCAGCAGCCTAGCGGGAGTCGGGGAGCTGCTTTTT CASSSLAGVGELLF
TRBJ1-2 NA many TRBV6-4 TGTGCCAGCAGTAGCCAGGGTATCGGCTACACCTTC CASSSQGIGYTF
TRBJ2-1 TRBD2 many TRBV12-3/TRBV12-4 TGTGCCAGCAGATCGGGGGGAGGGCCCAATGAGCAGTTCTTC CASRSGGGPNEQFF
TRBJ1-4 NA few TRBV30 TGTGCCTGGAGTGGGGGGATTGCAAATGAAAAACTGTTTTTT CAWSGGIANEKLFF
TRBJ1-3 TRBD1 NA TRBV29-1 TGCAGCGCGGGACAGGGAGGAAACACCATATATTTT CSAGQGGNTIYF
TRBJ2-1 TRBD1 few TRBV9 TGTGCCAGCAGAGCCGGGACAGGACCTTACAATGAGCAGTTCTTC CASRAGTGPYNEQFF
TRBJ2-7 NA many TRBV7-9 TGTGCCAGCAGTGGGTGGGGAGCCTACGAGCAGTACTTC CASSGWGAYEQYF
TRBJ2-2 NA many TRBV2 TGTGCCAGCATTTGGACTGACACCGGGGAGCTGTTTTTT CASIWTDTGELFF
TRBJ2-7 NA NA TRBV6-6 TGTGCCAGCAGCTCCCCCAGGGCCTACGAGCAGTGCTTC CASSSPRAYEQCF
TRBJ1-5 NA many TRBV5-8 TGTGCCAGCAGCTTGGGGTGGGATAGGGTTCAGCCCCAGCATTTT CASSLGWDRVQPQHF
TRBJ2-2 TRBD2 NA TRBV5-1 TGCGCCAGCAGCTACCTAGCGGGGACGAACACCGGGGAGCTGTTTTTT CASSYLAGTNTGELFF
TRBJ1-6 NA NA TRBV10-3 TGTGCCATCAGTGAGTCCGGGCTAGCTTCCTATAATTCACCCCTCCACTTT CAISESGLASYNSPLHF
TRBJ2-1 NA NA TRBV20-1 TGCAGTGCTACATATTCCCCGACTTGCGATGAGCAGTTCTTC CSATYSPTCDEQFF
TRBJ2-5 TRBD1 many TRBV20-1 TGCAGTGCCTCCGGACAGGGGGCTCGAGAGACCCAGTACTTC CSASGQGARETQYF
TRBJ2-5 NA NA TRBV7-6 TGTGCCAGCAGCTCAAACAGGGACCAGCCCCAGTACTTC CASSSNRDQPQYF
TRBJ2-1 NA NA TRBV6-2/TRBV6-3 TGTGCCAGCAGTTATCTCGGTAGGCAGTTCTTC CASSYLGRQFF
TRBJ1-5 TRBD1 NA TRBV20-1 TGCAGTGCTGGTTCCGGGACAGGGTTCTTACAGCCCCAGCATTTT CSAGSGTGFLQPQHF
TRBJ1-2 NA many TRBV5-1 TGCGCCAGCAGCGGAGACGGGCTCTATGGCTACACCTTC CASSGDGLYGYTF
TRBJ2-7 TRBD2 many TRBV28 TGTGCCGCGGGTCCGGTAGCGGGGGGCCACGAGCAGTACTTC CAAGPVAGGHEQYF
TRBJ1-5 NA few TRBV19 TGTGCCAGTACCAGTTTGGGGGGTAGCAATCAGCCCCAGCATTTT CASTSLGGSNQPQHF
TRBJ2-5 NA NA TRBV10-2 TGCGCCAGCAGTGAATCGACAGGTTCCTGGGAGACCCAGTACTTC CASSESTGSWETQYF
TRBJ1-2 NA NA TRBV5-5 TGTGCCAGCAGCTTGTCATCGGACAGATACTATGGCTACACCTTC CASSLSSDRYYGYTF
TRBJ1-1 NA many TRBV12-3/TRBV12-4 TGTGCCAGCGGCGGCCTGATGGGGAACACTGAAGCTTTCTTT CASGGLMGNTEAFF
TRBJ2-7 TRBD2 medium-sized TRBV10-3 TGTGCCATCAGTGAGAGACCTAGCGGGGAAGCGGGTGCCGAGCAGTACTTC CAISERPSGEAGAEQYF
TRBJ1-1 NA NA TRBV9 TGTGCCAGCAGCGTCGATTCCTTGGGAGTCAAATCTCAGGTCTCTGACACGGAAGCGTTCTTT CASSVDSLGVKSQVSDTEAFF
TRBJ2-7 NA medium-sized TRBV2 TGTGCCAGCAGTCCACCAGGGAGCGAGCAGTACTTC CASSPPGSEQYF
TRBJ1-4 TRBD1 many TRBV5-1 TGCGCCAGCAGCATCGGGACAGACGGAGAAAAACTGTTTTTT CASSIGTDGEKLFF
TRBJ2-7 NA once TRBV10-3 TGTGCCATCACTGACGCAACAGGAGCCGGCTACGAGCAGTACTTC CAITDATGAGYEQYF
TRBJ2-1 TRBD1 NA TRBV24-1 TGTGCCACCAGTGATTGGACAGGGATGCGCAATGAGCAGTTCTTC CATSDWTGMRNEQFF
TRBJ1-3 NA medium-sized TRBV24-1 TGTGCCACCAGTGACCCGACGGCGTCTGGAAACACCATATATTTT CATSDPTASGNTIYF
TRBJ1-3 TRBD1 many TRBV27 TGTGCCAGCAGTTCCGGGACAGCAGGAGACACCATATATTTT CASSSGTAGDTIYF
TRBJ2-3 TRBD1 many TRBV12-3/TRBV12-4 TGTGCCAGCAGTTTAGCGGTCAGGGGGAACACAGATACGCAGTATTTT CASSLAVRGNTDTQYF
TRBJ2-1 TRBD1 NA TRBV20-1 TGCAGTGCCCCAAGACCAGGGGGCTCTTACAATGGGCAGTTCTTC CSAPRPGGSYNGQFF